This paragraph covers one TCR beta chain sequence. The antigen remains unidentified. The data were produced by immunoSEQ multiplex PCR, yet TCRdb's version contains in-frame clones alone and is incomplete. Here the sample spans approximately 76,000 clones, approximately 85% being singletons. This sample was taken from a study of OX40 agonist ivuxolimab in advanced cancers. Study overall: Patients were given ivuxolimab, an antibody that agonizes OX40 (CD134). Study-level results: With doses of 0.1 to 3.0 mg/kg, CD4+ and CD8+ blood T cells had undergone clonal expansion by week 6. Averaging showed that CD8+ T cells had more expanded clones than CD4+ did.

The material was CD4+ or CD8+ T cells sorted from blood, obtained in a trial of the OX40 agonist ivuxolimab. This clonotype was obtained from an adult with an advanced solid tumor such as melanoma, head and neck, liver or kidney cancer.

The DNA for the CDR3 is TGTGCCAGCAGCCCTCCGGGACAGGGATTCTACGAGCAGTACTTC. Its translation: CASSPPGQGFYEQYF. The rearrangement joins TRBV7-2 to TRBJ2-7; TRBD1 matches 9 bases. CDR3 length equals 15 residues. Germline-derived CDR1 and CDR2 are SGHTA and FQGNSA. J gave up 3 bases and V 5 bases, and 8 bases lay outside the gene matches.